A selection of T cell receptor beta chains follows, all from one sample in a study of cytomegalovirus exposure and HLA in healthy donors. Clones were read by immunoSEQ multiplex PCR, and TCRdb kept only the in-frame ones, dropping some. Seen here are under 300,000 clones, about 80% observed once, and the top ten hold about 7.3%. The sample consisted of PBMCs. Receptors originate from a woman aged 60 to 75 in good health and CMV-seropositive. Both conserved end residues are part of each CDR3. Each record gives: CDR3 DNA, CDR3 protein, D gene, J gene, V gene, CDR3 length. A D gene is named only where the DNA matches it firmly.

TGTGCCAGCAGCCAAGATGTGCTAGCGGTTAGCACAGATACGCAGTATTTT CASSQDVLAVSTDTQYF TRBD2 TRBJ2-3 TRBV4-2 17
TGTGCCAGCAGCCTGGGCAGGGGGCGGTTTTATGAGCAGTTCTTC CASSLGRGRFYEQFF TRBD1 TRBJ2-1 TRBV5-8 15
TGTGCCAGCAGCCCCGGACAGTTACTAGCCAAAAACATTCAGTACTTC CASSPGQLLAKNIQYF . TRBJ2-4 TRBV9 16
TGTGCTAGTGGTTTTGGCGGGACTAGCACAGATACGCAGTATTTT CASGFGGTSTDTQYF . TRBJ2-3 TRBV12-5 15
TGTGCCAGCAGGCTGAGTGGACGGACTAGCACAGATACGCAGTATTTT CASRLSGRTSTDTQYF . TRBJ2-3 TRBV5-4 16
TGTGCCAGCATCCCTCTCACAGGGGCCAATCAGCCCCAGCATTTT CASIPLTGANQPQHF TRBD1 TRBJ1-5 TRBV6-5 15
TGTTCCAGCAGCCTAACTCAGGGGCCAGCTTTCTTT CSSSLTQGPAFF . TRBJ1-1 TRBV7-9 12
TGTGCCAGCACTTTTAGCGGGAGCTCCTACGAGCAGTACTTC CASTFSGSSYEQYF TRBD2 TRBJ2-7 TRBV28 14
TGTGCCAGCAGTGAATGGCCAGGGGGAAACACCATATATTTT CASSEWPGGNTIYF . TRBJ1-3 TRBV25-1 14
TGTGCCAGCACCTCTGGGGCGGGAGTCTACGAGCAGTACTTC CASTSGAGVYEQYF TRBD2 TRBJ2-7 TRBV6-5 14
TGTGCCAGCAGCTTGATGTTGCGGGAGGGAGGCGAGCAGTACTTC CASSLMLREGGEQYF TRBD2 TRBJ2-7 TRBV7-2 15
TGTGCCAGCAGCTTAGGGGGGGACACTGAAGCTTTCTTT CASSLGGDTEAFF . TRBJ1-1 TRBV7-9 13
TGTGCCAGCAGCCTACTAGCGGGAGGGCCCAGCTCCTACAATGAGCAGTTCTTC CASSLLAGGPSSYNEQFF TRBD2 TRBJ2-1 TRBV11-2 18
TGTGCCAGCAGCCTCGGAGGGGGCTACGGTGAAGCTTTCTTT CASSLGGGYGEAFF TRBD1 TRBJ1-1 TRBV28 14
TGTGCCAGCAGTGAAGCGGCGCAGAGGGTGTACGAGCAGTACTTC CASSEAAQRVYEQYF . TRBJ2-7 TRBV2 15
TGTGCCAGCGTGCGGGGTAGGGGACAGGGATATGGCTACACCTTC CASVRGRGQGYGYTF TRBD1 TRBJ1-2 TRBV28 15
TGTGCCTGGAGTGTAGGGGGTGGCCAGCCCCAGCATTTT CAWSVGGGQPQHF . TRBJ1-5 TRBV30 13